These 15 T cell receptor beta chains were all obtained from the same sample, sequenced in a study of human T cells and chemical hapten exposure. As to time point: patch test 1, 2 weeks after DPC sensitization. Treatment meaning: therapeutic diphenylcyclopropenone sensitization with weekly scalp DPC. A single record per CDR3 protein comes from TCRdb applying MiXCR to the RACE reads. The table records some 350,000 distinct CDR3 sequences, 6% to 8.5% of them present only once. This sample comprised whole blood, obtained in connection with sensitization to the hapten diphenylcyclopropenone (DPC). These receptors were obtained from a woman aged 18-30 years with alopecia areata. Some clones in this sample may be carry-over from other donors' samples.

This clonotype was found a few times. The V gene is TRBV7-8, the J gene TRBJ2-7; 11 nucleotides agree with TRBD2. V lost 5 bases to trimming and J lost 4 bases; unmatched junction nucleotides: 16. The CDR3 length is 18 residues. Germline CDR1 and CDR2: SGHVS and FQNEAQ. DNA for the CDR3: TGTGCCAGCAGCCCCGTGGGGGACACTAGCGGGGGTGGTTACGAGCAGTACTTC. Amino acid sequence: CASSPVGDTSGGGYEQYF. Full variable domain (outside the CDR3, taken from reference TRBV7-8 and TRBJ2-7): GAGVSQSPRYKVAKRGQDVALRCDPISGHVSLFWYQQALGQGPEFLTYFQNEAQLDKSGLPSDRFFAERPEGSVSTLKIQRTQQEDSAVYLCASSPVGDTSGGGYEQYFGPGTRLTVT.

This clonotype appeared many times. V usage is TRBV5-1 and J usage is TRBJ1-5; TRBD1 aligns across 9 bases. The CDR3 is 14 amino acids. After removal of 4 bases from V and 5 bases from J, the junction contained 4 bases not matched to a gene. Per the germline V gene, CDR1 is SGHRS and CDR2 is YFSETQ. CDR3 amino acids: CASSQTGGHQPQHF. DNA of the CDR3: TGCGCCAGCAGCCAAACAGGGGGCCATCAGCCCCAGCATTTT.

This clonotype turned up a few times. The gene calls are TRBV4-2 and TRBJ2-5; D is unclear. Deletions cut 0 bases from V and 2 bases from J, with 7 bases between. The CDR3 spans 14 residues. Germline CDR1 is LGHNA and CDR2 is YNFKEQ. The DNA for the CDR3 is TGTGCCAGCAGCCAAGATTCGCGGCAAGAGACCCAGTACTTC. This sequence encodes CASSQDSRQETQYF.

This clonotype appeared a few times. The V call is TRBV29-1, the J call TRBJ1-1, with TRBD1 matching over 7 bases. Germline CDR1 and CDR2: SQVTM and ANQGSEA. Trimming at V came to 5 bases and at J to 0 bases, leaving 3 bases not matched to a gene. The CDR3 covers 13 residues. CDR3 loop: CSVQQGMNTEAFF. CDR3 nucleotides: TGCAGCGTTCAACAGGGGATGAACACTGAAGCTTTCTTT.

This clonotype showed up just a few times. The V and J genes are TRBV6-1 and TRBJ2-2; D uncertain. The ends were cut back, 2 bases at V and 4 bases at J, with 11 bases in the middle. The CDR3 consists of 15 residues. Germline V gives CDR1 MNHNS, CDR2 SASEGT. CDR3 coding DNA: TGTGCCAGCAGTGAACTGCTGGGGATCACCGGGGAGCTGTTTTTT. It encodes CASSELLGITGELFF.

This chain uses TRBV20-1 with TRBJ1-4; 8 bases line up with TRBD1. Germline V gene lookup returns CDR1 DFQATT and CDR2 SNEGSKA (reference sequence). J lost 3 bases, V lost 5 bases, and 8 bases had no gene match. This CDR3 is 15 amino acids long. The CDR3 protein is CSAAGTGGPNEKLFF. CDR3 in DNA: TGCAGTGCTGCCGGGACAGGAGGACCTAATGAAAAACTGTTTTTT.

The rearrangement joins TRBV2 to TRBJ1-2; D gene ambiguous. This CDR3 contains 17 residues. V was trimmed by 3 bases and J by 5 bases, leaving 22 bases between them. Germline V lookup: CDR1 SNHLY, CDR2 FYNNEI. The CDR3 DNA sequence: TGTGCCAGCAGTGAGTTTTTTTTGGGGAGCTCAATTTATGGCTACACCTTC. This sequence encodes CASSEFFLGSSIYGYTF. Filled out from reference TRBV2 and TRBJ1-2, the complete variable domain reads EPEVTQTPSHQVTQMGQEVILRCVPISNHLYFYWYRQILGQKVEFLVSFYNNEISEKSEIFDDQFSVERPDGSNFTLKIRSTKLEDSAMYFCASSEFFLGSSIYGYTFGSGTRLTVV.

In this sample, this clonotype turned up a few times. The V and J genes are TRBV18 and TRBJ2-3, with TRBD1 as a possible D gene (5 bases). This CDR3 is built from 14 residues. Germline V gene data show CDR1 as KGHSH and CDR2 as LQKENI. Deletions cut 0 bases from V and 6 bases from J, with 10 bases between. The CDR3 protein is CASSPPGAGDTQYF. CDR3 coding DNA: TGTGCCAGCTCACCACCAGGGGCAGGGGATACGCAGTATTTT.

This clonotype was recorded a few times. The chain couples TRBV7-2 to TRBJ1-2; 7 positions agree with TRBD1. CDR3 size: 15 residues. Germline V gene sequence: CDR1 SGHTA, CDR2 FQGNSA. The trim removed 5 bases at V and 1 base at J, leaving 7 bases unmatched. CDR3 bases: TGTGCCAGCAGCCTTAACAGGGGAGGTAACTATGGCTACACCTTC. Translated: CASSLNRGGNYGYTF.

This clonotype was observed at least ten times. The chain couples TRBV20-1 to TRBJ2-5; D might be TRBD1 (5 bases). Trimming pared 6 bases from V and 2 bases from J, leaving 7 bases between. In germline, CDR1 is DFQATT, CDR2 SNEGSKA (reference sequence). The CDR3 runs to 11 residues. CDR3 region: CSAHRQETQYF. CDR3 DNA: TGCAGTGCCCACAGGCAAGAGACCCAGTACTTC.

There are many counts of this clonotype. V usage is TRBV6-5 and J usage is TRBJ1-4, with a possible D match to TRBD1 (5 bases). V lost 6 bases and J 4 bases, leaving 12 bases between the germline ends. There are 14 residues in the CDR3. Germline lookup yields CDR1 MNHEY and CDR2 SVGAGI. The CDR3 here is CASSLREGNEKLFF. The CDR3, as DNA: TGTGCCAGCAGCCTCAGGGAGGGTAATGAAAAACTGTTTTTT.

In its sample, this clonotype was seen a few times. The chain employs TRBV4-3 and TRBJ2-3, with D maybe TRBD2 (6 bases). Germline-derived CDR1 and CDR2 are LGHNA and YSLEER. The CDR3 length is 16 residues. V was clipped by 0 bases and J by 3 bases, with 13 bases between them. In nucleotides, the CDR3 is TGCGCCAGCAGCCAAGACTTCCCGGGACTTACAGATACGCAGTATTTT. Its translation: CASSQDFPGLTDTQYF.

This clonotype was seen a few times. This chain connects TRBV4-2 to TRBJ2-7, with a weak D call TRBD2 (6 bases). V dropped 1 base and J dropped 6 bases, with 13 bases sitting between them. The CDR3 spans 14 residues. Per germline, CDR1 LGHNA and CDR2 YNFKEQ. The CDR3 DNA is TGTGCCAGCAGCCAAGCTCCGGGGGAGAGCGAGCAGTACTTC. Its protein product is CASSQAPGESEQYF.

This clonotype was seen many times. The J gene is TRBJ2-7, the V gene TRBV29-1; perhaps TRBD1 as D (7 bases). The CDR3 runs 13 residues. V lost 7 bases and J 2 bases, leaving 15 bases between the germline ends. The germline gives CDR1 SQVTM, CDR2 ANQGSEA. The DNA for the CDR3 is TGCAGCGCAAGGAGGGGGCCCACCTACGAGCAGTACTTC. The encoded protein is CSARRGPTYEQYF.

V gene TRBV4-3 combines with J gene TRBJ1-5; no reliable D call. Germline V gives CDR1 LGHNA, CDR2 YSLEER. CDR3 length equals 15 residues. V lost 0 bases, J lost 0 bases, and 6 bases lay in between. The CDR3 DNA reads TGCGCCAGCAGCCAAGAGCCGGCTAGCAATCAGCCCCAGCATTTT. Protein sequence: CASSQEPASNQPQHF.